This entry lists 22 T cell receptor beta chains sequenced from one sample in a study of graft-versus-host responses after intestinal transplantation. Profiling relied on immunoSEQ multiplex PCR, and the TCRdb table lists in-frame clones only, not all of them. The table lists around 37,000 clones, around 83% of them singletons. The sequenced sample was PBMCs, obtained 1,000 to 1,200 days after transplant. Source of these receptors: a human patient who received an intestinal transplant, so some T cells may come from the graft donor.

The chain couples TRBV6-6 to TRBJ1-2; a weak D match, TRBD1 (5 bases). The CDR3 is 13 residues long. The germline gives CDR1 MNHNY, CDR2 SVGAGI (reference sequence). V lost 3 bases, J lost 4 bases, and 9 bases lay in between. DNA of the CDR3: TGTGCCAGCAGTTATGGGACGTTCTATGGCTACACCTTC. Translated: CASSYGTFYGYTF.

In nucleotides, the CDR3 is TGTGCCAGCAGTTCCCCAGGGGTGAATCAGCCCCAGCATTTT. It codes for CASSSPGVNQPQHF. This chain joins TRBV28 and TRBJ1-5, with TRBD1 as a possible D gene (6 bases). This CDR3 is built from 14 residues. Trimming cost V 4 bases and J 4 bases, with 11 bases left between them. Per the germline V gene, CDR1 is MDHEN and CDR2 is SYDVKM.

This clone was counted between two and nine times. V is TRBV5-4 and J is TRBJ2-5; TRBD1 matches at 9 bases. CDR3 length: 15 amino acids. Germline values: CDR1 SGHNT, CDR2 YYREEE (reference sequence). Germline trimming cut 4 bases from V and 0 bases from J; bases unmatched to any gene: 4. The CDR3 loop reads CASSTGTGHQETQYF. The CDR3, as DNA: TGTGCCAGCAGCACCGGGACAGGGCACCAAGAGACCCAGTACTTC.

The chain employs TRBV9 and TRBJ1-1; a possible D gene is TRBD1 (5 bases). Trimming took off 4 bases at V and 3 bases at J, with 16 bases between the two ends. The length of the CDR3 is 15 residues. The V gene's germline CDR1 is SGDLS and CDR2 YYNGEE. The DNA for the CDR3 is TGTGCCAGCAGCCCAGGGTACGGTAGGGACACTGAAGCTTTCTTT. Amino acid sequence: CASSPGYGRDTEAFF.

The genes are TRBV5-4 and TRBJ2-5; 13 bases fit TRBD2. The CDR3 has 16 amino acids. After removal of 4 bases from V and 6 bases from J, the junction contained 9 bases not matched to a gene. Looked up from germline, CDR1 is SGHNT and CDR2 is YYREEE (reference sequence). The CDR3 is CASSQELAGGPQTQYF. CDR3 DNA sequence: TGTGCCAGCAGCCAAGAACTAGCGGGGGGGCCGCAGACCCAGTACTTC.

The chain uses TRBV28 and TRBJ1-4; 7 bases line up with TRBD1. V was clipped by 8 bases and J by 8 bases; unmatched bases: 8. This CDR3 contains 13 residues. CDR1 and CDR2 from the germline V gene are MDHEN and SYDVKM. The CDR3 DNA is TGTGCCAGCGGGCGGGGACAGCAAGAAAAACTGTTTTTT. It codes for CASGRGQQEKLFF.

This chain joins TRBV11-2 and TRBJ1-4; 8 bases fit TRBD1. The CDR3 extends over 14 amino acids. V gave up 6 bases and J gave up 7 bases; unmatched junction bases: 7. Germline V lookup: CDR1 SGHAT, CDR2 FQNNGV. The CDR3 DNA reads as TGTGCCAGCAGGCCAGGGGGCATGGGTGAAAAACTGTTTTTT. Translating gives CASRPGGMGEKLFF.

The J gene is TRBJ1-1, the V gene TRBV18, with TRBD1 identical over 7 bases. The CDR3 consists of 14 residues. Germline assignment: CDR1 KGHSH and CDR2 LQKENI. J gave up 2 bases and V 3 bases, and 3 bases lay outside the gene matches. CDR3 sequence (DNA): TGTGCCAGCTCACCGGGACAGTCTAACACTGAAGCTTTCTTT. Its translation: CASSPGQSNTEAFF.

The chain couples TRBV11-3 to TRBJ2-7, with 11 bases that match TRBD1. Germline CDR1 reads SGHNT; CDR2 reads YENEEA. Trimming took 8 bases from V and 4 from J; bases not matched to a gene: 4. The CDR3 length is 13 residues. The CDR3 is CASPDRGQYEQYF. The CDR3 DNA reads TGTGCCAGCCCGGACAGGGGGCAGTACGAGCAGTACTTC.

The chain uses TRBV19 and TRBJ2-3; a possible D gene is TRBD2 (6 bases). The CDR3 totals 14 residues. Trimming left V 3 bases short and J 2 bases short, with 9 bases between. The germline V gene has CDR1 LNHDA and CDR2 SQIVND (reference sequence). In DNA, the CDR3 is TGTGCCAGTAGTATCGGGACTCACACAGATACGCAGTATTTT. It codes for CASSIGTHTDTQYF.

This CDR3 reads CASSVSRTYNEQFF. CDR3 DNA sequence: TGTGCCAGCAGTGTTAGTAGAACCTACAATGAGCAGTTCTTC. The gene calls are TRBV2 and TRBJ2-1; D is undetermined. Trimming took 4 bases from V and 2 from J, leaving 9 bases between them. The CDR3 is made up of 14 amino acids. CDR1 SNHLY and CDR2 FYNNEI come from the germline V gene.

The chain recombines TRBV7-9 with TRBJ2-1; D unclear. This CDR3 is built from 17 residues. Trimming took off 6 bases at V and 4 bases at J, with 22 bases between the two ends. Germline V CDR1 and CDR2: SEHNR, FQNEAQ (reference sequence). CDR3 sequence: CASSGLTIPKIYNEQFF. The CDR3 DNA is TGTGCCAGCAGTGGTTTGACGATCCCAAAGATATACAATGAGCAGTTCTTC.

This clone was seen a single time. The chain has TRBV5-4 and TRBJ2-7; TRBD2 might be the D (6 bases). Germline lookup yields CDR1 SGHNT and CDR2 YYREEE (reference sequence). This CDR3 region has 15 residues. V lost 4 bases and J 6 bases, leaving 20 bases between the germline ends. The CDR3 region has the DNA TGTGCCAGCAGCATTGACCGGAGGGAGTTTGGCGAGCAGTACTTC. Translated: CASSIDRREFGEQYF.

The gene calls are TRBV6-1 and TRBJ2-7, with TRBD1 as a possible D gene (5 bases). The ends were cut back, 4 bases at V and 0 bases at J, with 7 bases in the middle. This CDR3 spans 13 amino acids. The germline gives CDR1 MNHNS, CDR2 SASEGT. CDR3 region: CASSVGASYEQYF. The CDR3 DNA is TGTGCCAGCAGTGTAGGGGCCTCCTACGAGCAGTACTTC.

The J gene is TRBJ2-3, the V gene TRBV9, with D possibly being TRBD1 or TRBD2 (5 bases each). The CDR3 loop spans 15 amino acids. Germline-derived CDR1 and CDR2 are SGDLS and YYNGEE. V was shortened by 2 bases and J by 0 bases, with 10 bases between the two germline ends. This CDR3 reads CASSVGVVSTDTQYF. The CDR3 DNA sequence: TGTGCCAGCAGCGTGGGGGTGGTGAGCACAGATACGCAGTATTTT.

This clone appeared once. The rearrangement uses TRBV29-1 and TRBJ2-3; no clear D. Germline V gene lookup returns CDR1 SQVTM and CDR2 ANQGSEA. There are 12 residues in the CDR3. V was cut by 4 bases and J by 3 bases, with 8 bases left in between. The CDR3, as DNA: TGCAGCGTTGCGGGCGGAACAGATACGCAGTATTTT. Translation gives CSVAGGTDTQYF.

The chain uses TRBV19 and TRBJ2-1, with D tentatively TRBD2 (6 bases). The CDR3 runs 15 residues. CDR1 and CDR2 from the germline V gene are LNHDA and SQIVND (reference sequence). V gave up 1 base and J gave up 1 base, with 8 bases separating them. This chain's CDR3 is CASSIGGVSYNEQFF. The CDR3 DNA reads as TGTGCCAGTAGTATAGGGGGGGTTTCCTACAATGAGCAGTTCTTC.

This clone was detected a few times. The rearrangement links TRBV4-1 to TRBJ2-2; D is undetermined. Deletions cut 0 bases from V and 5 bases from J, with 10 bases between. Germline values: CDR1 MGHRA, CDR2 YSYEKL. The CDR3 contains 15 residues. DNA for the CDR3: TGCGCCAGCAGCCAAGAATCGGTAAAGACCGGGGAGCTGTTTTTT. Its protein is CASSQESVKTGELFF.

This sequence joins TRBV9 and TRBJ2-1; TRBD2 agrees at 7 bases. Germline values: CDR1 SGDLS, CDR2 YYNGEE. V shed 0 bases, J shed 4 bases, and the junction held 4 bases outside the gene matches. This CDR3 contains 15 residues. CDR3 sequence reads: CASSVEGRAYNEQFF. DNA of the CDR3: TGTGCCAGCAGCGTAGAGGGGAGGGCATACAATGAGCAGTTCTTC.

The rearrangement links TRBV21-1 to TRBJ2-1; TRBD1, the D gene given by the table, was not confirmed from the DNA. TRBV21-1 is classified as a pseudogene. The CDR3 has 15 amino acids. Here the CDR3 DNA reads TGTGCCAGCAGCACGGAGACAGGGAACTACAATGAGCAGTTCTTC. Translating gives CASSTETGNYNEQFF.

The chain combines TRBV7-2 with TRBJ1-5; D is possibly TRBD1 (5 bases). V was cut by 5 bases and J by 4 bases, with 18 bases left in between. The CDR3 is 16 residues long. Germline CDR1 SGHTA, CDR2 FQGNSA. The CDR3, as DNA: TGTGCCAGCAGCCCCCCGGGGGTACGGGGTAATCAGCCCCAGCATTTT. Its protein is CASSPPGVRGNQPQHF.

A remark on this clone: The missing conserved phenylalanine or tryptophan at the end of this CDR3 makes a read error likely. The chain links TRBV5-1 to TRBJ1-2; the match to TRBD1 covers 8 bases. The CDR3 is made up of 15 amino acids. The ends lost 0 bases at V and 4 bases at J; junction bases unmatched: 5. The V gene's germline CDR1 is SGHRS and CDR2 YFSETQ. In nucleotides, the CDR3 is TGCGCCAGCAGCTTGGCCGGGACAGGATCCTATGGCTACACCCTC. This sequence encodes CASSLAGTGSYGYTL.